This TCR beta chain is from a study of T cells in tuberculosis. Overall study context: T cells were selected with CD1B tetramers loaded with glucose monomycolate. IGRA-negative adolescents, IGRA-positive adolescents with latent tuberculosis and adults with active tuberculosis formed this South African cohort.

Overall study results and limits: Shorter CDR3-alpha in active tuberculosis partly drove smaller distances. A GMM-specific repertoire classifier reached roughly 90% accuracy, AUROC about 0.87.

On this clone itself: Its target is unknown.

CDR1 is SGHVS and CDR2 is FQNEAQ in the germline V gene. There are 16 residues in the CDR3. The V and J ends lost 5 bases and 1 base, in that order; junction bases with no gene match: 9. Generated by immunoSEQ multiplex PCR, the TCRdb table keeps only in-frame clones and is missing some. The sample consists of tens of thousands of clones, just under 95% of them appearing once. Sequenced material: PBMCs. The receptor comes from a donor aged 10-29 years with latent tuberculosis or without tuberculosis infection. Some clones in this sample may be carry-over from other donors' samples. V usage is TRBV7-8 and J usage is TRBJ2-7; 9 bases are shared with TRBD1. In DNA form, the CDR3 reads TGTGCCAGCAGCCATCTAGGGACAGGGCCATCCTACGAGCAGTACTTC. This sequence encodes CASSHLGTGPSYEQYF. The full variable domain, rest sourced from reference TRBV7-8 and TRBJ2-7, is GAGVSQSPRYKVAKRGQDVALRCDPISGHVSLFWYQQALGQGPEFLTYFQNEAQLDKSGLPSDRFFAERPEGSVSTLKIQRTQQEDSAVYLCASSHLGTGPSYEQYFGPGTRLTVT.